This T cell receptor (beta chain) is drawn from a study of T cells in Graves' hyperthyroidism and ophthalmopathy. The source material, RNA transcripts, was used to amplify TCR beta CDR3 regions. The TCR CDR3 was amplified in a first-round RT-PCR using the HTBI primer set. MiXCR, applied by TCRdb to the multiplex PCR reads, yields one record per CDR3 protein. Of roughly 580,000 distinct CDR3 sequences in the sample, more than 11% were seen once. The CDR3 sequence is 12 residues long. V dropped 0 bases and J dropped 4 bases, with 6 bases sitting between them. Germline CDR1 is GTSNPN and CDR2 is SVGIG (reference sequence). Hyperthyroidism patients were newly diagnosed, had disease duration under 2 months, and were aged 18 to 65 years. Fresh peripheral blood, roughly 9.3 ml, was the source of the PBMCs.

This rearrangement joins TRBV30 to TRBJ1-2, with no clear D. The TCR originated in a woman aged 30 to 39 with Graves' hyperthyroidism that later progressed to Graves' ophthalmopathy. Sample: blood. CDR3 bases: TGTGCCTGGAGTGTGGGTGGCTATGGCTACACCTTC. Translation gives CAWSVGGYGYTF.